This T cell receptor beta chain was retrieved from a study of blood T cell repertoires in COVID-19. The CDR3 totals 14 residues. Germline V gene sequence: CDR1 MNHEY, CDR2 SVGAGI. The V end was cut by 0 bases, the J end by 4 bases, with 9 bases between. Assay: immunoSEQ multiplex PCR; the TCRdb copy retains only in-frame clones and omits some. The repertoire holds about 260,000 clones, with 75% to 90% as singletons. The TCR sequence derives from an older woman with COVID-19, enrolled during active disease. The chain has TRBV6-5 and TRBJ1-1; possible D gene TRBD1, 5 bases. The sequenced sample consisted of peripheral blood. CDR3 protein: CASSYSTVSTEAFF. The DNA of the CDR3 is TGTGCCAGCAGTTACTCGACAGTGAGCACTGAAGCTTTCTTT.